This T cell receptor beta chain comes out of a study of blood T cells in healthy people across ages. Of note for this clonotype: Antigen: not known.

Combining a sample-barcoded 5' primer with a J-beta primer mix, a second PCR ran for about 7 to 12 cycles. Every cDNA was tagged by a template-switch adaptor with 12 random nucleotides. Via MiXCR, TCRdb re-called the 5' RACE reads, giving one row per CDR3 protein. The sample has approximately 880,000 distinct CDR3 sequences, roughly 52% seen once; the top ten hold about an eighth. The individuals who served as donors were healthy Caucasians living in Russia, aged about 6 to 100. General study results and limits: Across samples, TCR beta diversity tracked strongly with naive T cell percentage. Both naive CD4+ cell counts and diversity were greater in long-lived donors than in aged donors.

Germline V gene lookup returns CDR1 MDHEN and CDR2 SYDVKM. This CDR3 comprises 16 residues. Trimming removed 2 bases from V and 2 bases from J; junction bases left unmatched: 8. The receptor was isolated from a man aged 30-40 years in good health. The V call is TRBV28, the J call TRBJ2-5; 7 nucleotides line up with TRBD2. What was sequenced was blood. In DNA form, the CDR3 reads TGTGCCAGCAGTTTAGCGTCGGGGGGATCGCAAGAGACCCAGTACTTC. Residues: CASSLASGGSQETQYF.